Below, one TCR beta chain is given with its context. Trimming took off 2 bases at V and 5 bases at J, with 12 bases between the two ends. Looked up from germline, CDR1 is MGHRA and CDR2 is YSYEKL. The CDR3 is made up of 14 amino acids. Unstimulated regulatory T cells (CD4+CD25+CD127-), CD4+CD25- non-regulatory cells, CD4 and CD8 cells were FACS-sorted from thawed PBMCs. Repertoires were generated with immunoSEQ multiplex PCR, while TCRdb's copy carries only in-frame clones and drops some. The sample contains about 77,000 clones, roughly 98% of which appear only once. The data were taken from a study of Tregs in tolerant kidney transplant recipients. Study-wide context: The nonmyeloablative bone marrow transplants came from related graft donors, with transient mixed chimerism.

This clonotype was sampled from a human donor who received a combined kidney and bone marrow transplant. The chain has TRBV4-1 and TRBJ2-5, with D maybe TRBD2 (5 bases). The sample in question was CD4+ T cells from blood, obtained before the transplant. In nucleotides, the CDR3 is TGCGCCAGCAGCCAACGGGGAATCGAGGAGACCCAGTACTTC. Its protein is CASSQRGIEETQYF.